Sequencing of this T cell receptor (beta chain) was carried out in a study of T cells after yellow fever vaccination. This clonotype occurred once. For TCR, cDNA came from 5'RACE template switching, which added a universal primer site and UMIs. MiXCR, applied by TCRdb to the 5' RACE reads, yields one record per CDR3 protein. This repertoire shows a few hundred thousand distinct CDR3 sequences, around 7.3% found once; its top ten account for roughly a sixth. There are 17 residues in the CDR3. Per germline, CDR1 KGHDR and CDR2 SFDVKD. The junction had 7 bases not matched to a gene; V was cut back by 0 bases and J by 5 bases.

The V call is TRBV24-1, the J call TRBJ2-1; 9 bases map to TRBD1. This receptor was obtained from a man younger than 30 who received the YFV17D yellow fever vaccine. Sequencing used PBMCs, obtained more than 35 days after the first yellow fever vaccination. The CDR3: CATSDLRRTGDHNEQFF. The CDR3 DNA reads as TGTGCCACCAGTGATTTGCGGCGGACAGGGGACCACAATGAGCAGTTCTTC.